What follows are 32 T cell receptor beta chains derived from one specimen sequenced in a study of blood T cell repertoires in COVID-19. Data came from immunoSEQ multiplex PCR; TCRdb stores just in-frame clones and leaves some out. The repertoire consists of about 43,000 clones, with more than 75% occurring once and the leading ten covering 4.8%. Sequenced input: peripheral blood. Receptors were obtained from a human donor in a cohort sampled during active COVID-19.

V gene TRBV5-1 combines with J gene TRBJ2-5; D perhaps matches TRBD2 (6 bases). The CDR3 runs to 15 residues. Trimming removed 0 bases at V and 5 bases at J, with 14 bases between. Germline values: CDR1 SGHRS, CDR2 YFSETQ. The chain's CDR3 is CASSLASGLAETQYF. The DNA for the CDR3 is TGCGCCAGCAGCTTGGCCTCTGGGCTAGCGGAGACCCAGTACTTC.

J is TRBJ2-2 and V is TRBV5-4; D may be TRBD2 (6 bases). V was trimmed by 4 bases and J by 4 bases, leaving 14 bases between them. Germline lookup yields CDR1 SGHNT and CDR2 YYREEE (reference sequence). The CDR3 runs 15 residues. The CDR3 DNA sequence: TGTGCCAGCAGCATTAGCGGAACCGTCACCGGGGAGCTGTTTTTT. Amino acids: CASSISGTVTGELFF.

This clone was detected only a few times. The rearrangement joins TRBV5-1 to TRBJ2-1; D gene unclear. The germline V and J ends were trimmed by 1 base and 7 bases, with 6 bases remaining between them. Germline V gene data show CDR1 as SGHRS and CDR2 as YFSETQ. The CDR3 is made up of 12 amino acids. DNA for the CDR3: TGCGCCAGCAGCTTGACGGAGAATGAGCAGTTCTTC. As protein: CASSLTENEQFF.

V usage is TRBV2 and J usage is TRBJ1-1, with a possible D match to TRBD1 (6 bases). V lost 2 bases and J lost 5, with 6 bases in between. The CDR3 consists of 12 residues. Germline lookup yields CDR1 SNHLY and CDR2 FYNNEI. In DNA, the CDR3 is TGTGCCAGCAGTGAAAGGGGGACTGAAGCTTTCTTT. Translation gives CASSERGTEAFF.

This clone has just a few counts. The rearrangement joins TRBV2 to TRBJ2-1; 8 positions match TRBD2. Germline CDR1 reads SNHLY; CDR2 reads FYNNEI. This CDR3 is 14 amino acids long. V shed 8 bases and J 7 bases; nucleotides not matched to a gene: 10. The CDR3 DNA sequence: TGTGCCAGCGAATTATTGCGGGAGGTGAATGAGCAGTTCTTC. Residues: CASELLREVNEQFF.

The rearrangement links TRBV19 to TRBJ1-6; 7 bases match TRBD1. The CDR3 loop spans 16 amino acids. Germline V gene sequence: CDR1 LNHDA, CDR2 SQIVND (reference sequence). After removal of 7 bases from V and 2 bases from J, the junction contained 8 bases not matched to a gene. DNA of the CDR3: TGTGCCAGTACCGTACAGGGGAACGCCTATAATTCACCCCTCCACTTT. This codes for CASTVQGNAYNSPLHF.

The chain carries TRBV5-8 and TRBJ2-7; weak D call: TRBD1 (6 bases). This CDR3 spans 13 amino acids. Germline CDR1 is SGHTS and CDR2 is YDEGEE. Trimming left V 0 bases short and J 5 bases short, with 9 bases between. Here the CDR3 reads CASSLGGGDEQYF. In DNA form, the CDR3 reads TGTGCCAGCAGCTTGGGAGGGGGTGACGAGCAGTACTTC.

The gene calls are TRBV12-2 and TRBJ2-7; the DNA was not used to check the table's D call, TRBD2. TRBV12-2 is assigned pseudogene status. The CDR3 is made up of 16 amino acids. The DNA for the CDR3 is TGTGCAAGTCGCCGTGGACTAGCGGGAGTAAAACCCGAGCAGTACTTC. Encoded protein: CASRRGLAGVKPEQYF.

The chain is built from TRBV28 and TRBJ2-1; TRBD2 matches 13 bases. There are 15 residues in the CDR3. The ends lost 7 bases at V and 9 bases at J; junction bases unmatched: 9. Germline CDR1 MDHEN, CDR2 SYDVKM. CDR3 sequence: CASTPGLAGVREQFF. The CDR3 nucleotides read TGTGCCAGCACCCCTGGACTAGCGGGAGTACGTGAGCAGTTCTTC.

This chain uses TRBV27 with TRBJ2-2, with a possible D match to TRBD2 (5 bases). The germline gives CDR1 MNHEY, CDR2 SMNVEV (reference sequence). Trimming removed 2 bases at V and 4 bases at J, with 11 bases between. The CDR3 covers 15 residues. The CDR3 is CASSLGEIGTGELFF. In DNA form, the CDR3 reads TGTGCCAGCAGTTTAGGGGAGATCGGCACCGGGGAGCTGTTTTTT.

The CDR3 DNA reads as TGTGCCAGCAGCCTACGGACTAGCGGCGAGCAGTACTTC. This gives the protein CASSLRTSGEQYF. V is TRBV11-3 and J is TRBJ2-7, with 10 positions matching TRBD2. CDR3 length: 13 residues. Germline CDR1 is SGHNT and CDR2 is YENEEA. The V segment lost 5 bases and the J segment 6 bases; nucleotides outside the gene matches: 4. Supplemented by reference TRBV11-3 and TRBJ2-7, the full variable domain reads EAGVVQSPRYKIIEKKQPVAFWCNPISGHNTLYWYLQNLGQGPELLIRYENEEAVDDSQLPKDRFSAERLKGVDSTLKIQPAELGDSAVYLCASSLRTSGEQYFGPGTRLTVT.

This chain connects TRBV19 to TRBJ2-1; 7 bases align to TRBD2. Germline lookup yields CDR1 LNHDA and CDR2 SQIVND (reference sequence). V was pared by 7 bases and J by 4 bases, with 10 bases of the junction left unmatched. This CDR3 has 15 residues. The CDR3 nucleotides are TGTGCCAGTACCCCCTGGGGGGGATTTTACAATGAGCAGTTCTTC. Translation: CASTPWGGFYNEQFF.

The chain recombines TRBV27 with TRBJ2-7; 8 bases are shared with TRBD1. The V segment lost 6 bases and the J segment 4 bases; nucleotides outside the gene matches: 8. Germline assignment: CDR1 MNHEY and CDR2 SMNVEV (reference sequence). CDR3 length: 14 residues. Written as DNA, the CDR3 is TGTGCCAGCAGACGCCTGCAGGGGGCATACGAGCAGTACTTC. Its translation: CASRRLQGAYEQYF.

In this sample, this clone turned up a few times. This sequence joins TRBV3-1 (or the pseudogene TRBV3-2) and TRBJ1-2; 8 nucleotides line up with TRBD1. V lost 4 bases to trimming and J lost 4 bases; unmatched junction nucleotides: 5. There are 14 residues in the CDR3. Germline V CDR1 and CDR2: LGHDT, YNNKEL (reference sequence). CDR3 bases: TGTGCCAGCAGCCCCCGACAGGGGTCCTATGGCTACACCTTC. It encodes CASSPRQGSYGYTF.

DNA for the CDR3: TGTGCCAGCAGATGGACAGGGAGGAAATACGAGCAGTACTTC. Translating gives CASRWTGRKYEQYF. J is TRBJ2-7 and V is TRBV28; TRBD1 aligns across 8 bases. Germline-derived CDR1 and CDR2 are MDHEN and SYDVKM. This CDR3 is 14 amino acids long. The ends lost 6 bases at V and 4 bases at J; junction bases unmatched: 8.

This clone has only a few counts. The rearrangement links TRBV16 to TRBJ2-7; 9 positions agree with TRBD1. Germline-derived CDR1 and CDR2 are KGHSY and FQNENV. The V gene end was trimmed by 0 bases and the J gene end by 11 bases; junction bases not matched to a gene: 2. The CDR3 extends over 12 amino acids. This chain's CDR3 is CASSQSGQGKYF. CDR3 DNA sequence: TGTGCCAGCAGCCAATCGGGACAGGGAAAGTACTTC.

The chain is built from TRBV5-1 and TRBJ2-1; TRBD2 is a possible D gene (7 bases). The CDR3 contains 16 residues. V lost 4 bases and J lost 0, with 14 bases in between. Germline V gives CDR1 SGHRS, CDR2 YFSETQ. This chain's CDR3 is CASSPGGRSSYNEQFF. The CDR3 nucleotides read TGCGCCAGCAGCCCGGGGGGCAGGAGCTCCTACAATGAGCAGTTCTTC.

The V and J genes are TRBV7-3 and TRBJ2-1; 13 bases are a match to TRBD2. CDR1 is SGHTA, CDR2 FQGTGA, per germline. This CDR3 is 16 amino acids long. The V and J ends lost 2 bases and 7 bases, in that order; junction bases with no gene match: 5. As DNA, the CDR3 is TGTGCCAGCAGCTTAGGTAGACTAGCGGGAGGTAATGAGCAGTTCTTC. Its translation is CASSLGRLAGGNEQFF. The variable domain in full, completed from reference TRBV7-3 and TRBJ2-1, reads GAGVSQTPSNKVTEKGKYVELRCDPISGHTALYWYRQSLGQGPEFLIYFQGTGAADDSGLPNDRFFAVRPEGSVSTLKIQRTERGDSAVYLCASSLGRLAGGNEQFFGPGTRLTVL.

This clone was seen a handful of times. V is TRBV19 and J is TRBJ1-1; D call uncertain. CDR3 size: 15 residues. CDR1 is LNHDA and CDR2 is SQIVND in the germline V gene (reference sequence). V was clipped by 4 bases and J by 4 bases, with 16 bases between them. Written as DNA, the CDR3 is TGTGCCAGTAGTAGGTCGGATCGTTCGGGCACTGAAGCTTTCTTT. Protein sequence: CASSRSDRSGTEAFF.

The chain recombines TRBV7-8 with TRBJ1-1, with 7 bases that match TRBD1. V trimming: 3 bases; J trimming: 5 bases; junction bases outside the gene matches: 6. The CDR3 loop spans 14 amino acids. In germline, CDR1 is SGHVS, CDR2 FQNEAQ. The CDR3 DNA follows: TGTGCCAGCAGCTTGGGACAGCGGGGGACTGAAGCTTTCTTT. Amino acids: CASSLGQRGTEAFF.

The V gene is TRBV11-3, the J gene TRBJ1-2; D remains ambiguous. V gave up 3 bases and J gave up 4 bases, with 9 bases separating them. CDR3 length: 13 residues. Germline CDR1 reads SGHNT; CDR2 reads YENEEA. CDR3 protein: CASSFYSGYGYTF. The CDR3 DNA reads as TGTGCCAGCAGCTTTTATAGTGGCTATGGCTACACCTTC.

This clone was observed a single time. The chain links TRBV19 to TRBJ1-5; the D is unclear. Germline V gives CDR1 LNHDA, CDR2 SQIVND (reference sequence). The CDR3 has 17 residues. V was trimmed by 4 bases and J by 4 bases, leaving 20 bases between them. In nucleotides, the CDR3 is TGTGCCAGTAGTAAGCAAAGGTCCAGGCTCGAGAATCAGCCCCAGCATTTT. Its protein is CASSKQRSRLENQPQHF.

The CDR3 region has the DNA TGTGCTAGTGGTCCCGAGTTCAGGGCCTCCACTCGAAGGCCTAATGAGCAGTTCTTC. Amino acid sequence: CASGPEFRASTRRPNEQFF. V gene TRBV12-5 combines with J gene TRBJ2-1; tentative D call: TRBD1 (5 bases). This CDR3 is 19 amino acids long. V lost 5 bases to trimming and J lost 7 bases, with 30 bases between them. The germline V gene encodes CDR1 LGHNT and CDR2 FRNRAP.

This rearrangement joins TRBV6-5 to TRBJ2-1; TRBD1 agrees at 10 bases. CDR3 length: 15 residues. The V and J ends lost 6 bases and 7 bases, in that order; junction bases with no gene match: 9. Germline V lookup: CDR1 MNHEY, CDR2 SVGAGI. The CDR3 sequence is CASSSGTGVDNEQFF. Here the CDR3 DNA reads TGTGCCAGCAGCTCCGGGACAGGGGTGGATAATGAGCAGTTCTTC.

In DNA form, the CDR3 reads TGTGCCAGCAGTGGGGGGCTAGCGGGGTACTCTGGGGCCAACGTCCTGACTTTC. Its protein product is CASSGGLAGYSGANVLTF. The V call is TRBV27, the J call TRBJ2-6; 9 nucleotides align to TRBD2. Per the germline V gene, CDR1 is MNHEY and CDR2 is SMNVEV (reference sequence). The CDR3 loop spans 18 amino acids. V shed 5 bases, J shed 0 bases, and the junction held 8 bases outside the gene matches.

The V call is TRBV3-1 (or the pseudogene TRBV3-2), the J call TRBJ1-4, with D perhaps TRBD1 (6 bases). The length of the CDR3 is 16 residues. Trimming stripped 0 bases from V and 8 bases from J, with 16 bases between. CDR1 is LGHDT and CDR2 is YNNKEL in the germline V gene (reference sequence). This chain's CDR3 is CASSQDLLQGPEKLFF. The CDR3 nucleotides read TGTGCCAGCAGCCAAGATCTATTACAGGGACCCGAAAAACTGTTTTTT.

V and J are TRBV7-9 and TRBJ1-6; D is uncertain. There are 14 residues in the CDR3. V was shortened by 4 bases and J by 9 bases, with 13 bases between the two germline ends. Germline lookup yields CDR1 SEHNR and CDR2 FQNEAQ (reference sequence). CDR3: CASSYTAPGSPLHF. As DNA, the CDR3 is TGTGCCAGCAGCTATACAGCCCCCGGTTCACCCCTCCACTTT.

V usage is TRBV3-1 (or the pseudogene TRBV3-2) and J usage is TRBJ1-1; D remains ambiguous. The V gene lost 4 bases and the J gene lost 6 bases, with 18 bases spanning the gap. There are 15 residues in the CDR3. The germline V gene has CDR1 LGHDT and CDR2 YNNKEL (reference sequence). CDR3 coding DNA: TGTGCCAGCAGCCTCTCGGACTTCCATTTTGCTGAAGCTTTCTTT. This encodes CASSLSDFHFAEAFF.

The V call is TRBV25-1, the J call TRBJ1-1; the D is unclear. Per the germline V gene, CDR1 is MGHDK and CDR2 is SYGVNS. The germline V and J ends were trimmed by 2 bases and 7 bases, with 11 bases remaining between them. CDR3 length: 13 residues. The CDR3 DNA is TGTGCCAGCAGTGAACCCCCCGGGGATGAAGCTTTCTTT. Translated: CASSEPPGDEAFF.

The CDR3 region has the DNA TGTGCCAGCAGCTTCCGGGGGGACAATGAGCAGTTCTTC. Its translation is CASSFRGDNEQFF. The V gene is TRBV3-1 (or the pseudogene TRBV3-2), the J gene TRBJ2-1, with 7 bases identical to TRBD2. The V gene end was trimmed by 5 bases and the J gene end by 5 bases; junction bases not matched to a gene: 3. CDR3 size: 13 residues. Germline V CDR1 and CDR2: LGHDT, YNNKEL (reference sequence).

V is TRBV7-6 and J is TRBJ2-3; 7 bases are shared with TRBD1. The CDR3 loop spans 16 amino acids. Germline V gene data show CDR1 as SGHVS and CDR2 as FNYEAQ. With 6 bases clipped from V and 0 bases from J, the junction kept 9 bases outside the gene matches. CDR3 sequence reads: CASRATGVSSTDTQYF. The CDR3 region has the DNA TGTGCCAGCAGGGCAACAGGGGTCTCTAGCACAGATACGCAGTATTTT. The full variable domain, its missing parts supplied by reference TRBV7-6 and TRBJ2-3, is GAGVSQSPRYKVTKRGQDVALRCDPISGHVSLYWYRQALGQGPEFLTYFNYEAQQDKSGLPNDRFSAERPEGSISTLTIQRTEQRDSAMYRCASRATGVSSTDTQYFGPGTRLTVL.

For the CDR3, the DNA is TGTGCCAGCTCACCTCGAATAGCGGGAGTAAGCGGGGAGCTGTTTTTT. Amino acid sequence: CASSPRIAGVSGELFF. V gene TRBV18 combines with J gene TRBJ2-2; TRBD2 matches 9 bases. Unmatched junction bases numbered 9, after V lost 3 bases and J lost 7 bases. The CDR3 has 16 amino acids. Germline CDR1 and CDR2: KGHSH and LQKENI.